These 8 T cell receptor beta chains were sequenced from one sample in a study of OX40 agonist ivuxolimab in advanced cancers. Libraries were made using the immunoSEQ multiplex PCR assay. Sourced from immuneACCESS, this table was stored by TCRdb with only in-frame sequences that have V and J called. A share of the clones is absent; for the studies checked, an unresolved V gene accounts for under half, and the remainder has no known explanation. Within this sample are about 94,000 clones, with around 86% of them counted one time only. In total, the top ten clones hold about 0.33% of the sample. The sequencing used CD4+ or CD8+ T cells sorted from blood, collected in a trial of the OX40 agonist ivuxolimab. Receptors were obtained from an adult with an advanced solid tumor such as melanoma, head and neck, liver or kidney cancer.

The chain is built from TRBV7-2 and TRBJ2-3; D gene ambiguous. This CDR3 region has 15 residues. With 5 bases removed from V and 3 bases from J, the gap between germline ends came to 15 bases. From germline, CDR1 is SGHTA and CDR2 FQGNSA. The CDR3 loop is CASSPLGHTTDTQYF. The CDR3 DNA follows: TGTGCCAGCAGCCCTCTCGGCCATACAACAGATACGCAGTATTTT.

The chain combines TRBV2 with TRBJ1-2; no clear D gene. Germline loops: CDR1 SNHLY, CDR2 FYNNEI. V lost 2 bases, J lost 7 bases, and 14 bases lay in between. The CDR3 spans 14 residues. In DNA, the CDR3 is TGTGCCAGCAGTGAAAACAGAAAGGAAATTGGCTACACCTTC. It codes for CASSENRKEIGYTF. Supplemented by reference TRBV2 and TRBJ1-2, the full variable domain reads EPEVTQTPSHQVTQMGQEVILRCVPISNHLYFYWYRQILGQKVEFLVSFYNNEISEKSEIFDDQFSVERPDGSNFTLKIRSTKLEDSAMYFCASSENRKEIGYTFGSGTRLTVV.

This clone was seen only once. DNA for the CDR3: TGCGCCAGCAGCTTGGTAACTAGCGCAAATGAGCAGTTCTTC. Its protein product is CASSLVTSANEQFF. The rearrangement joins TRBV5-1 to TRBJ2-1; TRBD2 matches 7 bases. The CDR3 has 14 amino acids. After removal of 0 bases from V and 7 bases from J, the junction contained 4 bases not matched to a gene. Germline CDR1 is SGHRS and CDR2 is YFSETQ.

This clone was observed a single time. The chain recombines TRBV18 with TRBJ1-5; the D is unclear. This CDR3 comprises 15 residues. From germline, CDR1 is KGHSH and CDR2 LQKENI. V was clipped by 3 bases and J by 7 bases, with 16 bases between them. The CDR3: CASSPTTVERQPQHF. CDR3 nucleotides: TGTGCCAGCTCACCGACAACAGTGGAGAGGCAGCCCCAGCATTTT.

The chain recombines TRBV7-9 with TRBJ1-2, with a weak D call TRBD1 (6 bases). Per germline, CDR1 SEHNR and CDR2 FQNEAQ (reference sequence). The CDR3 sequence is 13 residues long. The V and J ends lost 1 base and 4 bases respectively, with 7 bases between them. The CDR3 loop reads CASSLDRVYGYTF. The CDR3 DNA reads as TGTGCCAGCAGCTTAGACAGGGTCTATGGCTACACCTTC.

The chain carries TRBV5-1 and TRBJ2-7, with 13 bases fitting TRBD2. This CDR3 spans 16 amino acids. Germline CDR1 reads SGHRS; CDR2 reads YFSETQ. The V segment lost 4 bases and the J segment 7 bases; nucleotides outside the gene matches: 11. The CDR3 loop is CASSSGTSGVYSEQYF. The CDR3 DNA sequence: TGCGCCAGCAGCAGCGGGACTAGCGGGGTCTACAGTGAGCAGTACTTC.

The chain carries TRBV5-1 and TRBJ2-3; D could derive from TRBD1 or TRBD2 (5 bases each). Trimming cost V 0 bases and J 1 base, with 6 bases left between them. Per the germline V gene, CDR1 is SGHRS and CDR2 is YFSETQ. The CDR3 runs 14 residues. CDR3 DNA sequence: TGCGCCAGCAGCTTGGGGGACCGCACAGATACGCAGTATTTT. Its translation: CASSLGDRTDTQYF.

The gene calls are TRBV5-1 and TRBJ1-6; D not resolved. Trimming shortened V by 5 bases and J by 7 bases, and 16 bases separated the two germline ends. The length of the CDR3 is 15 residues. Germline values: CDR1 SGHRS, CDR2 YFSETQ. This chain's CDR3 is CASRFTTAQNSPLHF. In nucleotides, the CDR3 is TGCGCCAGCAGGTTCACGACGGCTCAAAATTCACCCCTCCACTTT.